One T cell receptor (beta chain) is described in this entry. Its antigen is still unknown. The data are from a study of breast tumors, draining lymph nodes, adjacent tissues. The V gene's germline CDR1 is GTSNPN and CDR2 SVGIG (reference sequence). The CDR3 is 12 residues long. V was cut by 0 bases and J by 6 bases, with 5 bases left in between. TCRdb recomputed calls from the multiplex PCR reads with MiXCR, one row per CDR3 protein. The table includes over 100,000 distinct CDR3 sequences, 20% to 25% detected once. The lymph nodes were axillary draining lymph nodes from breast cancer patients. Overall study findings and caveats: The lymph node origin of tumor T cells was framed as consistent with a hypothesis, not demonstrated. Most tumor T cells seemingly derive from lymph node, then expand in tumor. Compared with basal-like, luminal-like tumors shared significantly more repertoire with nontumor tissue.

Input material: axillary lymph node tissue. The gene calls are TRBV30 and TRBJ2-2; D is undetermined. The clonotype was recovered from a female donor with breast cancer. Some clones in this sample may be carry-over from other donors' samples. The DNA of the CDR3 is TGTGCCTGGAGTGTTCTAGCCGGGGAGCTGTTTTTT. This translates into CAWSVLAGELFF.